These 8 T cell receptor beta chains came from one sample sequenced in a study of cytomegalovirus exposure and HLA in healthy donors. The PCR had 60 Vbeta and 13 Jbeta primers. Clones were read by immunoSEQ multiplex PCR, and TCRdb kept only the in-frame ones, dropping some. The sample carries 150,000 to 200,000 clones, 75% to 80% recorded once. Input material: PBMCs. Receptor source: a woman aged 25 to 39 in good health and CMV-seropositive.

The chain couples TRBV5-1 to TRBJ2-5; D uncertain. There are 12 residues in the CDR3. Germline CDR1 SGHRS, CDR2 YFSETQ. The V end lost 0 bases, the J end lost 14 bases, and 14 bases lay between the germline ends. CDR3 amino acids: CASSLVLPELYF. Here the CDR3 DNA reads TGCGCCAGCAGCTTGGTCTTGCCCGAGCTTTACTTC.

There are a few counts of this clone. The V gene is TRBV14, the J gene TRBJ1-1, with a weak D call TRBD1 (6 bases). Germline lookup yields CDR1 SGHDN and CDR2 FVKESK. V was pared by 4 bases and J by 0 bases, with 21 bases between. CDR3 length: 18 amino acids. CDR3 coding DNA: TGTGCCAGCAGCCGCTACCCTCCCGGGACAAATATGAACACTGAAGCTTTCTTT. Its protein is CASSRYPPGTNMNTEAFF.

This clone was counted once. The chain has TRBV5-6 and TRBJ2-3, with unresolved D. Trimming shortened V by 1 base and J by 8 bases, and 8 bases separated the two germline ends. Germline CDR1 reads SGHDT; CDR2 reads YYEEEE. The CDR3 loop spans 12 amino acids. CDR3 bases: TGTGCCAGCAGCTTGTTAGTCGGTACGCAGTATTTT. As protein: CASSLLVGTQYF.

The V gene is TRBV11-2, the J gene TRBJ2-1; TRBD2 agrees at 10 bases. The CDR3 consists of 17 residues. CDR1 and CDR2 (germline): SGHAT, FQNNGV. Germline trimming cut 1 base from V and 7 bases from J; bases unmatched to any gene: 10. CDR3 residues: CASSLALAGAHGNEQFF. CDR3 nucleotides: TGTGCCAGCAGCTTAGCGCTAGCGGGGGCCCATGGGAATGAGCAGTTCTTC.

The chain is built from TRBV28 and TRBJ2-7, with TRBD2 matching over 7 bases. Germline lookup yields CDR1 MDHEN and CDR2 SYDVKM. The CDR3 is 16 residues long. Unmatched junction bases numbered 14, after V lost 6 bases and J lost 3 bases. The CDR3 DNA sequence: TGTGCCAGCAGCAGTAGCGGGCTGGGGGGGTACTACGAGCAGTACTTC. Its translation is CASSSSGLGGYYEQYF.

V and J are TRBV2 and TRBJ1-2, with 7 bases aligning to TRBD1. With 6 bases clipped from V and 6 bases from J, the junction kept 7 bases outside the gene matches. Germline V gene sequence: CDR1 SNHLY, CDR2 FYNNEI. The CDR3 is 13 residues long. CDR3 DNA: TGTGCCAGCAGGGAGACAGGGAGGAATGGCTACACCTTC. Its translation: CASRETGRNGYTF.

The rearrangement links TRBV28 to TRBJ1-1, with D possibly matching TRBD1 (5 bases). CDR1 is MDHEN and CDR2 is SYDVKM in the germline V gene. V gave up 5 bases and J gave up 7 bases, with 8 bases separating them. The CDR3 has 11 residues. The CDR3 protein is CASSLGVEAFF. For the CDR3, the DNA is TGTGCCAGCAGTCTAGGGGTTGAAGCTTTCTTT.

The rearrangement uses TRBV28 and TRBJ2-1; perhaps TRBD1 as D (5 bases). Between the trimmed V and J ends, which lost 3 bases and 7 bases, there was a span of 19 bases. The germline CDR1 and CDR2 sequences are MDHEN and SYDVKM. CDR3 length: 16 amino acids. CDR3 DNA sequence: TGTGCCAGCAGTTTGGACGCAGGGTTGGGGAAGAATGAGCAGTTCTTC. This translates into CASSLDAGLGKNEQFF.